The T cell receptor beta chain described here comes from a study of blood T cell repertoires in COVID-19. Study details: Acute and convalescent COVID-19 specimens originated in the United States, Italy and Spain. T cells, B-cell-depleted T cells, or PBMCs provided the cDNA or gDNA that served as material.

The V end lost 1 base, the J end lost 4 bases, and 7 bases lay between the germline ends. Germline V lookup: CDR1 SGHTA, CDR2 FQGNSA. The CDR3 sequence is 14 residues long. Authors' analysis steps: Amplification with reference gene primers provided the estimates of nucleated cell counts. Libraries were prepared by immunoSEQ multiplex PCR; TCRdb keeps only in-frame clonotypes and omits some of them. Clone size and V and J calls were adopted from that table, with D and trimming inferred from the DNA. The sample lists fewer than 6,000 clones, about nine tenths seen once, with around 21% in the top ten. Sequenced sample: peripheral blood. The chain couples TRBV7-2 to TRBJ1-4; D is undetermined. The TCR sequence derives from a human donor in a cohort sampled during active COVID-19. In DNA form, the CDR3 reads TGTGCCAGCAGCTTAGGTCTATTTAATGAAAAACTGTTTTTT. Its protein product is CASSLGLFNEKLFF.